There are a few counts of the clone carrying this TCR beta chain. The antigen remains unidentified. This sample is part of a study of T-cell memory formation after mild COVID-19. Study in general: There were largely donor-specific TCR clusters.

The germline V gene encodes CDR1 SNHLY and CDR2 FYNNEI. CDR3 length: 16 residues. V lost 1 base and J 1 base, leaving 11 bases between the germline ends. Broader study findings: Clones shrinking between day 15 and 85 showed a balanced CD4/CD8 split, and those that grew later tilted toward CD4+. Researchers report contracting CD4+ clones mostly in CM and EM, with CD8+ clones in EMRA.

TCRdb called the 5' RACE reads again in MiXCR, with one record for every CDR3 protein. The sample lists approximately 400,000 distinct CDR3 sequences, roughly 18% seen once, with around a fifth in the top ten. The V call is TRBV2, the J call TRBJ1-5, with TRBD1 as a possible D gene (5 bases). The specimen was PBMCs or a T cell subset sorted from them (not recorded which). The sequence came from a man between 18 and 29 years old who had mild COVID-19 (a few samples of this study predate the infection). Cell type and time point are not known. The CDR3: CASSEVDSRSNQPQHF. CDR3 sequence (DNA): TGTGCCAGCAGTGAAGTTGACAGTCGAAGCAATCAGCCCCAGCATTTT.